The 9 T cell receptor beta chains reported below all come from one sample, sequenced in a study of T cell responses to AZD1222 COVID-19 vaccine. Here immunoSEQ multiplex PCR was the method, and the copy in TCRdb shows in-frame clones only, minus some. Counted here are tens of thousands of clones, more than 85% occurring once; the ten biggest clones make up about 3.4%. Sample: peripheral blood, taken 28 days after the second AZD1222 dose. Every receptor here comes from an adult who received the AZD1222 COVID-19 vaccine.

The chain links TRBV10-2 to TRBJ2-2; D is uncertain. From germline, CDR1 is WSHSY and CDR2 SAAADI. CDR3 size: 13 residues. The V and J ends lost 7 bases and 0 bases respectively, with 6 bases between them. CDR3 amino acids: CASINTNTGELFF. The DNA of the CDR3 is TGCGCCAGCATTAATACGAACACCGGGGAGCTGTTTTTT.

CDR3 DNA: TGTGCCAGTAGTATCCCCGGAAAGGGGGCAATGGATACGCAGTATTTT. Its translation: CASSIPGKGAMDTQYF. The genes are TRBV19 and TRBJ2-3, with TRBD1 matching over 7 bases. CDR3 length: 16 residues. In germline, CDR1 is LNHDA, CDR2 SQIVND (reference sequence). Losses at the gene ends were 3 bases for V and 6 bases for J; bases not matched to a gene: 12.

The genes are TRBV15 and TRBJ1-2; 9 nucleotides agree with TRBD1. Germline V gives CDR1 LNHNV, CDR2 YYDKDF (reference sequence). The CDR3 has 17 amino acids. V gave up 1 base and J gave up 2 bases; unmatched junction bases: 8. The CDR3 protein is CATSRGVGQGRNYGYTF. The CDR3 DNA reads TGTGCCACCAGCAGAGGGGTGGGACAGGGTAGGAACTATGGCTACACCTTC.

The genes are TRBV2 and TRBJ2-7; tentatively, D is TRBD1 (6 bases). In germline, CDR1 is SNHLY, CDR2 FYNNEI. Trimming stripped 4 bases from V and 3 bases from J, with 13 bases between. This CDR3 contains 14 residues. The chain's CDR3 is CASSVDRWNYEQYF. In DNA, the CDR3 is TGTGCCAGCAGTGTAGACAGGTGGAACTACGAGCAGTACTTC.

This clone appeared once. In DNA, the CDR3 is TGTGCCAGCAGCGCAGGACCATCCTACGAGCAGTACTTC. Translation gives CASSAGPSYEQYF. J is TRBJ2-7 and V is TRBV7-3, with D unresolved. The CDR3 totals 13 residues. The V and J ends lost 5 bases and 1 base respectively, with 9 bases between them. Germline CDR1 is SGHTA and CDR2 is FQGTGA. The entire variable domain, with the rest obtained from reference TRBV7-3 and TRBJ2-7, is as follows: GAGVSQTPSNKVTEKGKYVELRCDPISGHTALYWYRQSLGQGPEFLIYFQGTGAADDSGLPNDRFFAVRPEGSVSTLKIQRTERGDSAVYLCASSAGPSYEQYFGPGTRLTVT.

The chain has TRBV11-3 and TRBJ1-6, with D unclear. Trimming left V 1 base short and J 7 bases short, with 11 bases between. CDR3 length: 15 residues. The germline V gene has CDR1 SGHNT and CDR2 YENEEA. The CDR3 loop is CASSLVGIRNSPLHF. The DNA for the CDR3 is TGTGCCAGCAGCTTAGTAGGCATCAGGAATTCACCCCTCCACTTT. The variable domain in full, completed from reference TRBV11-3 and TRBJ1-6, reads EAGVVQSPRYKIIEKKQPVAFWCNPISGHNTLYWYLQNLGQGPELLIRYENEEAVDDSQLPKDRFSAERLKGVDSTLKIQPAELGDSAVYLCASSLVGIRNSPLHFGNGTRLTVT.

The chain has TRBV3-1 (or the pseudogene TRBV3-2) and TRBJ2-2; D ambiguous. The germline gives CDR1 LGHDT, CDR2 YNNKEL (reference sequence). Trimming took 4 bases from V and 5 from J, leaving 8 bases between them. This CDR3 is 13 amino acids long. DNA of the CDR3: TGTGCCAGCAGCCCTCTGGCGACCGGGGAGCTGTTTTTT. Its protein product is CASSPLATGELFF.

This chain joins TRBV3-1 (or the pseudogene TRBV3-2) and TRBJ1-6, with a tentative D call TRBD1 (6 bases). Germline CDR1 is LGHDT and CDR2 is YNNKEL (reference sequence). The V end was cut by 0 bases, the J end by 4 bases, with 7 bases between. The CDR3 has 15 amino acids. For the CDR3, the DNA is TGTGCCAGCAGCCAAGAACAGGGTTATAATTCACCCCTCCACTTT. Translation gives CASSQEQGYNSPLHF.

The rearrangement uses TRBV6-5 and TRBJ1-4; the D gene is possibly TRBD1 (6 bases). V was shortened by 6 bases and J by 8 bases, with 7 bases between the two germline ends. The CDR3 is 11 amino acids. Germline V lookup: CDR1 MNHEY, CDR2 SVGAGI. CDR3 region: CASSQGEKLFF. For the CDR3, the DNA is TGTGCCAGCAGCCAGGGGGAAAAACTGTTTTTT.